What follows are 3 T cell receptor beta chains derived from one specimen sequenced in a study of T cell changes during pregnancy in multiple sclerosis. This table comes from immunoSEQ multiplex PCR, and its TCRdb copy is limited to in-frame clones, with some not included. The sample lists tens of thousands of clones; about 88% were seen once. Source: peripheral blood, taken before pregnancy. The receptors here all came from a female donor with multiple sclerosis, enrolled in a pregnancy study.

Here the CDR3 DNA reads TGTGCCAGCTCGCGGGACCCTAATGAAAAACTGTTTTTT. This encodes CASSRDPNEKLFF. V is TRBV18 and J is TRBJ1-4, with a tentative D call TRBD1 (5 bases). This CDR3 region has 13 residues. V lost 6 bases and J 3 bases, leaving 8 bases between the germline ends. Germline V gene sequence: CDR1 KGHSH, CDR2 LQKENI. Full variable domain (remainder filled in from reference TRBV18 and TRBJ1-4): NAGVMQNPRHLVRRRGQEARLRCSPMKGHSHVYWYRQLPEEGLKFMVYLQKENIIDESGMPKERFSAEFPKEGPSILRIQQVVRGDSAAYFCASSRDPNEKLFFGSGTQLSVL.

The J gene is TRBJ2-1, the V gene TRBV29-1, with 8 bases fitting TRBD2. CDR3 length: 13 amino acids. From germline, CDR1 is SQVTM and CDR2 ANQGSEA. J lost 12 bases, V lost 5 bases, and 12 bases had no gene match. CDR3 loop: CSVTLSSGKGQFF. The CDR3, as DNA: TGCAGCGTTACTCTGAGTAGCGGGAAGGGGCAGTTCTTC.

The chain's CDR3 is CASNAPGGIEAFF. Here the CDR3 DNA reads TGTGCCAGTAACGCGCCCGGAGGGATCGAAGCTTTCTTT. This chain links TRBV19 with TRBJ1-1; D uncertain. Germline V lookup: CDR1 LNHDA, CDR2 SQIVND (reference sequence). Trimming cost V 7 bases and J 8 bases, with 17 bases left between them. The CDR3 extends over 13 amino acids.